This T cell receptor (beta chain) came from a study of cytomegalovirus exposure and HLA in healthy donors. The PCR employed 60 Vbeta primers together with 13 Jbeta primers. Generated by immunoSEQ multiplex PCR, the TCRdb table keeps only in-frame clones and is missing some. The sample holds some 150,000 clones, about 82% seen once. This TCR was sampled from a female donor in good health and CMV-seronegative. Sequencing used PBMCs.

Here the CDR3 reads CASSEGLHSYEQYF. The CDR3 DNA sequence: TGTGCCAGCAGCGAGGGACTCCACTCCTACGAGCAGTACTTC. The V call is TRBV14, the J call TRBJ2-7; D perhaps matches TRBD2 (6 bases). This CDR3 has 14 residues. The V end was cut by 5 bases, the J end by 0 bases, with 11 bases between. Germline values: CDR1 SGHDN, CDR2 FVKESK.